The clone carrying this T cell receptor beta chain came up many times. No antigen is known for it. These data come from a study of early T cells in non-severe SARS-CoV-2 infection. For the study at large: Bulk RNA from unsorted whole blood was sequenced; chains were unpaired. Study-wide points: Lookups in VDJdb leaned toward anti-spike CD8 responses and missed private and CD4 specificities.

Trimming removed 0 bases from V and 4 bases from J, with 12 bases in between. Germline values: CDR1 LGHNA, CDR2 YSLEER. The CDR3 is made up of 15 amino acids. Unique molecular identifiers were affixed to single, distinct cDNA molecules. TCRdb used MiXCR to reprocess the 5' RACE reads, holding one entry per CDR3 protein. The sample contains tens of thousands of distinct CDR3 sequences, about an eighth of which appear only once. The receptor was derived from an adult who was a healthcare worker with PCR-confirmed SARS-CoV-2 infection or an uninfected control (not recorded which). The chain links TRBV4-3 to TRBJ1-2; D is unclear. Sequences were obtained from whole blood. CDR3 in DNA: TGCGCCAGCAGCCAAGAACCGGGTCTCCTCTATGGCTACACCTTC. This gives the protein CASSQEPGLLYGYTF.